The 21 T cell receptor beta chains below were found in one sample sequenced in a study of molecular identifiers for immune sequencing clone quantification. TCRdb independently ran MiXCR on the PCR reads; one entry per CDR3 protein. Counted here are some 680,000 distinct CDR3 sequences, about 25% occurring once; the ten biggest clones make up about 0.81%. Sequencing was performed on naive CD8+ T cells from blood, with Jurkat cell RNA spiked in. The subset is: FACS-sorted CD8+CD4-CCR7+CD45RA+ naive T cells. These receptors all stem from a human donor in good health. Some libraries in this study had Jurkat cell RNA spiked in.

This clonotype was observed at least ten times. This chain uses TRBV7-9 with TRBJ2-3; 11 nucleotides align to TRBD2. Germline lookup yields CDR1 SEHNR and CDR2 FQNEAQ (reference sequence). With V trimmed by 5 bases and J by 2 bases, 9 bases remained unmatched. The CDR3 loop spans 17 amino acids. The CDR3 coding sequence is TGTGCCAGCAGCCCAAACTGGACTAGCGGGTTCACAGATACGCAGTATTTT. Protein: CASSPNWTSGFTDTQYF.

This clonotype appeared many times. This chain connects TRBV7-6 to TRBJ1-1, with D unresolved. The CDR3 is 15 residues long. V lost 0 bases to trimming and J lost 4 bases, with 12 bases between them. Germline CDR1 and CDR2: SGHVS and FNYEAQ. CDR3 in amino acids: CASSLAGQSGTEAFF. CDR3 sequence (DNA): TGTGCCAGCAGCTTAGCGGGCCAGTCGGGCACTGAAGCTTTCTTT.

As regards this clonotype: At one of its ends the junction is not consistent with the germline gene, which may arise from a read error. The chain combines TRBV7-6 with TRBJ2-7; D is uncertain. CDR1 and CDR2 (germline): SGHVS, FNYEAQ. The CDR3 is 12 amino acids. The CDR3 reads CTSSLDPYEQYF. The CDR3 nucleotides read TGTACCAGCAGCCTGGACCCCTACGAGCAGTACTTC.

This clonotype was found many times. The chain recombines TRBV6-5 with TRBJ2-3; 10 nucleotides match TRBD2. CDR3 length equals 15 residues. Germline V gives CDR1 MNHEY, CDR2 SVGAGI. The V segment lost 4 bases and the J segment 7 bases; nucleotides outside the gene matches: 8. The CDR3 DNA reads TGTGCCAGCAGTTTAGCGGGAGGACTCTTTAATACGCAGTATTTT. It yields the protein CASSLAGGLFNTQYF.

The chain couples TRBV5-1 to TRBJ2-2; a weak D match, TRBD2 (5 bases). The CDR3 length is 17 residues. Trimming stripped 3 bases from V and 0 bases from J, with 15 bases between. Looked up from germline, CDR1 is SGHRS and CDR2 is YFSETQ. The CDR3 sequence: CASSSGLSGTNTGELFF. The CDR3 DNA sequence: TGCGCCAGCAGCTCCGGGCTGTCGGGGACGAACACCGGGGAGCTGTTTTTT. Drawing the rest from reference TRBV5-1 and TRBJ2-2, the complete variable domain is KAGVTQTPRYLIKTRGQQVTLSCSPISGHRSVSWYQQTPGQGLQFLFEYFSETQRNKGNFPGRFSGRQFSNSRSEMNVSTLELGDSALYLCASSSGLSGTNTGELFFGEGSRLTVL.

Concerning this clonotype itself: Being one base from a much bigger clone, this may be a read error. The chain links TRBV6-5 to TRBJ2-3; maybe TRBD2 (5 bases). V was pared by 6 bases and J by 7 bases, with 11 bases between. The germline V gene has CDR1 MNHEY and CDR2 SVGAGI. The CDR3 runs to 12 residues. The CDR3 DNA reads as TGTGCCAGCAGATCCCCGGGGTATACGCAGTATTTT. Translated: CASRSPGYTQYF.

The genes are TRBV5-6 and TRBJ2-1; 10 bases match TRBD2. The CDR3 runs 17 residues. Trimming removed 0 bases from V and 7 bases from J; junction bases left unmatched: 10. Germline V gives CDR1 SGHDT, CDR2 YYEEEE. The CDR3 loop is CASSLDTSGNPINEQFF. CDR3 coding DNA: TGTGCCAGCAGCTTGGATACTAGCGGGAATCCTATTAATGAGCAGTTCTTC. The variable domain in full, with the rest retrieved from reference TRBV5-6 and TRBJ2-1, is DAGVTQSPTHLIKTRGQQVTLRCSPKSGHDTVSWYQQALGQGPQFIFQYYEEEERQRGNFPDRFSGHQFPNYSSELNVNALLLGDSALYLCASSLDTSGNPINEQFFGPGTRLTVL.

The chain couples TRBV5-4 to TRBJ2-7, with 7 bases fitting TRBD2. This CDR3 spans 12 amino acids. V shed 4 bases, J shed 6 bases, and the junction held 4 bases outside the gene matches. Germline-derived CDR1 and CDR2 are SGHNT and YYREEE (reference sequence). The CDR3 spells CASSIGTTEQYF. DNA of the CDR3: TGTGCCAGCAGCATAGGGACTACCGAGCAGTACTTC.

J is TRBJ1-2 and V is TRBV30, with TRBD1 as a possible D gene (5 bases). CDR1 and CDR2 (germline): GTSNPN, SVGIG (reference sequence). The length of the CDR3 is 13 residues. Trimming cost V 3 bases and J 8 bases, with 16 bases left between them. CDR3 nucleotide sequence: TGTGCCTGGAGGGGAAGTGCCAGGGACGGCTACACCTTC. Amino acid sequence: CAWRGSARDGYTF.

The chain combines TRBV2 with TRBJ1-2; D is unresolved. The CDR3 extends over 14 amino acids. Trimming removed 7 bases from V and 4 bases from J, with 16 bases in between. Germline values: CDR1 SNHLY, CDR2 FYNNEI. CDR3 bases: TGTGCCAGCAACGTGTTCCCGGGAGCCTATGGCTACACCTTC. This sequence encodes CASNVFPGAYGYTF.

This clonotype was detected ten times or more. The V and J genes are TRBV7-9 and TRBJ1-5; weak D call: TRBD1 (5 bases). The V end lost 6 bases, the J end lost 4 bases, and 16 bases lay between the germline ends. The CDR3 consists of 15 residues. The V gene's germline CDR1 is SEHNR and CDR2 FQNEAQ (reference sequence). The DNA for the CDR3 is TGTGCCAGCAGTACCACCGGGACGGAGAATCAGCCCCAGCATTTT. Its translation: CASSTTGTENQPQHF.

Points on this clonotype: Germline is not matched at one junction end, which may reflect a read error. The chain is built from TRBV5-6 and TRBJ1-3; 7 bases fit TRBD1. CDR1 and CDR2 (germline): SGHDT, YYEEEE. The CDR3 sequence is 15 residues long. CDR3 nucleotides: TGTGCCGGCAGCTTGGAAGCAGGGGGTGGAAACACCATATATTTT. Translation: CAGSLEAGGGNTIYF.

This clonotype was counted a few times. This chain links TRBV2 with TRBJ1-5; 7 bases fit TRBD1. The V and J ends lost 6 bases and 2 bases, in that order; junction bases with no gene match: 4. This CDR3 spans 14 amino acids. CDR1 and CDR2 (germline): SNHLY, FYNNEI. CDR3 region: CASRGGTGNQPQHF. The CDR3 nucleotides read TGTGCCAGCAGAGGAGGGACAGGCAATCAGCCCCAGCATTTT.

This clonotype was detected only a few times. The CDR3 reads CASYDRTSGPYNEQFF. The CDR3 bases are TGTGCCAGCTACGACCGGACTAGCGGACCCTACAATGAGCAGTTCTTC. The chain uses TRBV12-3 or TRBV12-4 and TRBJ2-1, with 10 bases identical to TRBD2. CDR3 length: 16 amino acids. V gave up 8 bases and J gave up 2 bases; unmatched junction bases: 9.

This clonotype was picked up a small number of times. The chain joins TRBV30 to TRBJ1-2, with D perhaps matching TRBD1 (5 bases). The CDR3 has 16 residues. V lost 1 base and J 4 bases, leaving 19 bases between the germline ends. Germline CDR1 GTSNPN, CDR2 SVGIG (reference sequence). CDR3 sequence (DNA): TGTGCCTGGAGTGCCAAAAAGGGGACTGACAGCTATGGCTACACCTTC. Its translation: CAWSAKKGTDSYGYTF.

This clonotype has at least ten counts. This rearrangement joins TRBV25-1 to TRBJ2-2; a possible D gene is TRBD2 (5 bases). Germline V gives CDR1 MGHDK, CDR2 SYGVNS. The V end was cut by 4 bases, the J end by 4 bases, with 16 bases between. CDR3 length: 16 amino acids. DNA for the CDR3: TGTGCCAGCAGTGGCGGGCCTAATCAAATCACCGGGGAGCTGTTTTTT. Amino acids: CASSGGPNQITGELFF.

Remarks on this clonotype: A much larger clone lies a single base off, so this may be a read error. The V and J genes are TRBV20-1 and TRBJ2-2; perhaps TRBD2 as D (6 bases). The CDR3 is 15 residues long. Germline CDR1 DFQATT, CDR2 SNEGSKA (reference sequence). The CDR3: CSAYPDPGNTGGLFF. The DNA for the CDR3 is TGCAGTGCTTACCCCGATCCAGGGAACACCGGGGGGCTGTTTTTT.

V usage is TRBV6-5 and J usage is TRBJ2-2; maybe TRBD2 (6 bases). The germline V and J ends were trimmed by 11 bases and 4 bases, with 29 bases remaining between them. CDR3 length: 18 amino acids. Germline assignment: CDR1 MNHEY and CDR2 SVGAGI. CDR3 DNA: TGTGCCTGCACCATACGGGAAGCCACCGGGGGAAGCACCGGGGAGCTGTTTTTT. Its protein is CACTIREATGGSTGELFF.

This clonotype was observed a handful of times. The chain uses TRBV4-3 and TRBJ2-2; possibly TRBD1 for D (6 bases). Germline CDR1 reads LGHNA; CDR2 reads YSLEER. The length of the CDR3 is 15 residues. The germline V and J ends were trimmed by 2 bases and 2 bases, with 9 bases remaining between them. This CDR3 reads CASSQWTANTGELFF. CDR3 sequence (DNA): TGCGCCAGCAGCCAATGGACAGCAAACACCGGGGAGCTGTTTTTT.

As concerns this clonotype: Germline is not matched at one junction end, which may reflect a read error. CDR3 loop: CASSPPSTSSYNEQCF. The DNA of the CDR3 is TGTGCCAGCAGCCCACCTAGCACGAGCTCCTACAATGAGCAGTGCTTC. The chain links TRBV7-9 to TRBJ2-1, with TRBD2 as a possible D gene (5 bases). CDR1 is SEHNR, CDR2 FQNEAQ, per germline (reference sequence). The length of the CDR3 is 16 residues. Together with reference TRBV7-9 and TRBJ2-1, the CDR3 gives the full variable domain: DTGVSQNPRHKITKRGQNVTFRCDPISEHNRLYWYRQTLGQGPEFLTYFQNEAQLEKSRLLSDRFSAERPKGSFSTLEIQRTEQGDSAMYLCASSPPSTSSYNEQCFGPGTRLTVL.

The sample holds many counts of this clonotype. The rearrangement joins TRBV20-1 to TRBJ1-2; D unclear. The CDR3 spans 15 residues. Trimming removed 0 bases from V and 2 bases from J, with 13 bases in between. Looked up from germline, CDR1 is DFQATT and CDR2 is SNEGSKA (reference sequence). The CDR3 loop is CSARDRATSNYGYTF. CDR3 DNA: TGCAGTGCTAGAGATCGTGCCACCAGCAACTATGGCTACACCTTC.